These T cell receptor beta chains were read from a single sample in a study of cytomegalovirus exposure and HLA in healthy donors. Profiling relied on immunoSEQ multiplex PCR, and the TCRdb table lists in-frame clones only, not all of them. The sample contains around 37,000 clones, 70% to 85% of which appear only once. Sequenced: PBMCs. These receptors were taken from a young woman in good health and CMV-seropositive. Both conserved end residues are part of each CDR3. Each record gives: D gene, clone size, V gene, J gene, CDR3 DNA, CDR3 protein. The D gene is left open where the match is weak. Clone size is shown for a subset of rows, as once, few, many or a class of expanded clone.

D: -
size: once
V: TRBV5-1
J: TRBJ2-7
DNA: TGCGCCAGCAGCTCCGGCGAGCGCGAGCAGTACTTC
CDR3: CASSSGEREQYF

D: TRBD1
size: -
V: TRBV6-5
J: TRBJ2-3
DNA: TGTGCCAGCAGTTACAGAGCCAGGGGGACAGATACGCAGTATTTT
CDR3: CASSYRARGTDTQYF

D: TRBD2
size: -
V: TRBV6-4
J: TRBJ2-1
DNA: TGTGCCAGCAGTGAGGGACTAGCGGGCTACAATGAGCAGTTCTTC
CDR3: CASSEGLAGYNEQFF

D: -
size: -
V: TRBV11-2
J: TRBJ2-5
DNA: TGTGCCAGCAGCCCCGCGAGGGCTTGGGAGACCCAGTACTTC
CDR3: CASSPARAWETQYF

D: TRBD1
size: -
V: TRBV28
J: TRBJ2-7
DNA: TGTGCCAGCAGTTTAGACCGGGACAGGGGGCTCTACGAGCAGTACTTC
CDR3: CASSLDRDRGLYEQYF

D: TRBD2
size: -
V: TRBV2
J: TRBJ2-5
DNA: TGTGCCAGCTGGGGTAGCGGGAGGAAGGGGGAGACCCAGTACTTC
CDR3: CASWGSGRKGETQYF

D: -
size: once
V: TRBV18
J: TRBJ2-7
DNA: TGTGCCAGCTCACCATACAGGGTTTACGAGCAGTACTTC
CDR3: CASSPYRVYEQYF

D: -
size: -
V: TRBV7-8
J: TRBJ2-3
DNA: TGTGCCAGCAGCTGGTTCTCAACTAGCAGCACAGATACGCAGTATTTT
CDR3: CASSWFSTSSTDTQYF

D: TRBD2
size: -
V: TRBV30
J: TRBJ2-5
DNA: TGTGCCTGGACGAAAGGACTAGATCAGACCCAGTACTTC
CDR3: CAWTKGLDQTQYF

D: -
size: once
V: TRBV28
J: TRBJ1-3
DNA: TGTGCCAGCAGTTTATTTCAGGCCTCTGGAAACACCATATATTTT
CDR3: CASSLFQASGNTIYF

D: -
size: -
V: TRBV7-9
J: TRBJ1-1
DNA: TGTGCCAGCAGCTTAGGGGGCGGAAACACTGAAGCTTTCTTT
CDR3: CASSLGGGNTEAFF

D: -
size: -
V: TRBV5-1
J: TRBJ2-1
DNA: TGCGCCAGCAGTTATGGGGACTCGGCTGAGCAGTTCTTC
CDR3: CASSYGDSAEQFF

D: -
size: -
V: TRBV28
J: TRBJ1-5
DNA: TGTGCCAGCAGTTTACCCATGGACAGTGGGAATCAGCCCCAGCATTTT
CDR3: CASSLPMDSGNQPQHF

D: TRBD2
size: -
V: TRBV7-8
J: TRBJ2-1
DNA: TGTGCCAGCAGCCCCGTAGCGGGCCACGCTTCAGGTGAGCAGTTCTTC
CDR3: CASSPVAGHASGEQFF

D: TRBD2
size: once
V: TRBV5-4
J: TRBJ2-7
DNA: TGTGCCAGCAGCCCACGGACTAGCGGGAGGGCTACCGAGCAGTACTTC
CDR3: CASSPRTSGRATEQYF

D: TRBD1
size: -
V: TRBV18
J: TRBJ1-6
DNA: TGTGCCAGCTCGCAATTACAGGGGGGTAATTCACCCCTCCACTTT
CDR3: CASSQLQGGNSPLHF

D: -
size: once
V: TRBV14
J: TRBJ2-1
DNA: TGTGCCAGCAGCCAAGCCTCCCACAATGAGCAGTTCTTC
CDR3: CASSQASHNEQFF

D: -
size: -
V: TRBV4-3
J: TRBJ2-5
DNA: TGCGCCAGCAGCCAAGACTTAGGACAGTCTATGACCCAGTACTTC
CDR3: CASSQDLGQSMTQYF

D: -
size: few
V: TRBV21-1
J: TRBJ2-1
DNA: TGTGCCAGCAGCTTCTGTCGGGGCCGCGGGAGGGCCCCCTACAATGAGCAGTTCTTC
CDR3: CASSFCRGRGRAPYNEQFF

D: -
size: -
V: TRBV5-1
J: TRBJ2-7
DNA: TGCGCCAGCAGCTTAGGGGACTTCTTCGCGGAGCAGTACTTC
CDR3: CASSLGDFFAEQYF

D: TRBD2
size: -
V: TRBV9
J: TRBJ2-7
DNA: TGTGCCAGCAGCGTAGCGGCGGGAGACGTAGGTTACGAGCAGTACTTC
CDR3: CASSVAAGDVGYEQYF

D: -
size: -
V: TRBV4-3
J: TRBJ2-2
DNA: TGCGCCAGCAGCCAAGAGTTTGGCAGGGTTAACACCGGGGAGCTGTTTTTT
CDR3: CASSQEFGRVNTGELFF

D: TRBD1
size: few
V: TRBV4-3
J: TRBJ1-2
DNA: TGCGCCAGCAGCCACGATCAGGACAGGGTGACTAACTATGGCTACACCTTC
CDR3: CASSHDQDRVTNYGYTF

D: -
size: -
V: TRBV15
J: TRBJ1-5
DNA: TGTGCCACCAGCAGAGAATACAGGACAGTTCAGGGCAATCAGCCCCAGCATTTT
CDR3: CATSREYRTVQGNQPQHF

D: -
size: -
V: TRBV9
J: TRBJ2-1
DNA: TGTGCCAGCAGCGTAGATGAGGGATCCTACAATGAGCAGTTCTTC
CDR3: CASSVDEGSYNEQFF

D: -
size: -
V: TRBV21-1
J: TRBJ2-3
DNA: TGTGCCAGCAGCAAAGGTGGCCCGGGGGCAGATACGCAGTATTTT
CDR3: CASSKGGPGADTQYF

D: -
size: medium-sized
V: TRBV4-3
J: TRBJ2-7
DNA: TGCGCCAGCAGCCAAGATATCGCACAGGGTGTCGACGAGCAGTACTTC
CDR3: CASSQDIAQGVDEQYF

D: -
size: -
V: TRBV2
J: TRBJ1-1
DNA: TGTGCCAGCAGGAGTGGGGGGGGGAACACTGAAGCTTTCTTT
CDR3: CASRSGGGNTEAFF

D: -
size: -
V: TRBV2
J: TRBJ2-7
DNA: TGTGCCAGCAGAAAGGACAGAGCCTCCGAGCAGTACTTC
CDR3: CASRKDRASEQYF

D: -
size: -
V: TRBV14
J: TRBJ2-7
DNA: TGTGCCAGCAGCCCCTCCCAGGCGTACTACGAGCAGTACTTC
CDR3: CASSPSQAYYEQYF

D: -
size: -
V: TRBV18
J: TRBJ1-1
DNA: TGTGCCAGCTCCTCGGACATGTACACTGAAGCTTTCTTT
CDR3: CASSSDMYTEAFF

D: TRBD1
size: -
V: TRBV27
J: TRBJ1-1
DNA: TGTGCCAGCAGCCAGTGGGGACAGGGGACTGAAGCTTTCTTT
CDR3: CASSQWGQGTEAFF

D: TRBD2
size: -
V: TRBV28
J: TRBJ2-3
DNA: TGTGCCAGCAGTCCCAGGGGTAGCGGGAGTCATACGCAGTATTTT
CDR3: CASSPRGSGSHTQYF

D: -
size: -
V: TRBV7-2
J: TRBJ1-5
DNA: TGTGCCAGCAGCTTAGGAGGGGGAAGCAATCAGCCCCAGCATTTT
CDR3: CASSLGGGSNQPQHF

D: -
size: -
V: TRBV7-2
J: TRBJ2-7
DNA: TGTGCCAGCAGCTTCGCCGGGACAAACTCCTACGAGCAGTACTTC
CDR3: CASSFAGTNSYEQYF

D: -
size: -
V: TRBV11-2
J: TRBJ2-2
DNA: TGTGCCAGCAGCTTCAACAGCAACACCGGGGAGCTGTTTTTT
CDR3: CASSFNSNTGELFF

D: -
size: -
V: TRBV7-3
J: TRBJ2-6
DNA: TGTGCCAGCAGCTCGAAGGGGCTCAACTCTGGGGCCAACGTCCTGACTTTC
CDR3: CASSSKGLNSGANVLTF

D: TRBD2
size: -
V: TRBV28
J: TRBJ2-7
DNA: TGTGCCAGTCTCCCCGGGACTAGCGGAACCTACTACGAGCAGTACTTC
CDR3: CASLPGTSGTYYEQYF

D: -
size: -
V: TRBV27
J: TRBJ2-1
DNA: TGTGCCAGCAGGCCCGGAGGGTTCTCCTACAATGAGCAGTTCTTC
CDR3: CASRPGGFSYNEQFF

D: TRBD2
size: -
V: TRBV25-1
J: TRBJ2-1
DNA: TGTGCCAGCAGTCGTCCGACTAGCGGAAATGAGCAGTTCTTC
CDR3: CASSRPTSGNEQFF

D: -
size: -
V: TRBV19
J: TRBJ1-1
DNA: TGTGCCAGTAGGTTAGGGGGGAACACTGAAGCTTTCTTT
CDR3: CASRLGGNTEAFF

D: -
size: -
V: TRBV7-2
J: TRBJ1-6
DNA: TGTGCCAGCAGCTCCCGGACAGCAAGTAATTCACCCCTCCACTTT
CDR3: CASSSRTASNSPLHF

D: -
size: few
V: TRBV19
J: TRBJ1-2
DNA: TGTGCCAGTAAGGACAGAGACTATGGCTACACCTTC
CDR3: CASKDRDYGYTF

D: TRBD1
size: -
V: TRBV4-1
J: TRBJ1-4
DNA: TGCGCCAGCAGCCAAGGGACAGGGCGTGGGAACGAAAAACTGTTTTTT
CDR3: CASSQGTGRGNEKLFF

D: -
size: -
V: TRBV9
J: TRBJ1-4
DNA: TGTGCCAGCAGCGTTCAGGGGCGAAATGAAAAACTGTTTTTT
CDR3: CASSVQGRNEKLFF

D: -
size: -
V: TRBV25-1
J: TRBJ2-7
DNA: TGTGCCAGCAGCGGAGAGACAGGCCTCTACGAGCAGTACTTC
CDR3: CASSGETGLYEQYF

D: TRBD1
size: -
V: TRBV7-9
J: TRBJ2-7
DNA: TGTGCCAGCAGCTTGGACAGGGGCGACTTC
CDR3: CASSLDRGDF

D: TRBD2
size: -
V: TRBV30
J: TRBJ2-5
DNA: TGTGCCTGGAAGGGACTAGCGGGAGGGGGGACCCAGTACTTC
CDR3: CAWKGLAGGGTQYF

D: TRBD2
size: -
V: TRBV9
J: TRBJ2-2
DNA: TGTGCCAGCACAGTCGGGACTAGCGGAACCGGGGAGCTGTTTTTT
CDR3: CASTVGTSGTGELFF

D: TRBD1
size: once
V: TRBV2
J: TRBJ1-1
DNA: TGTGCCAGCAGGAAACAGGGGGCTGACACTGAAGCTTTCTTT
CDR3: CASRKQGADTEAFF

D: TRBD1
size: -
V: TRBV29-1
J: TRBJ2-5
DNA: TGCAGCGGCAAACAGGGGTCGGTTAACCAGGAGACCCAGTACTTC
CDR3: CSGKQGSVNQETQYF

D: -
size: -
V: TRBV5-1
J: TRBJ1-1
DNA: TGCGCCAGCAGCTTAAGGACTCCGAACACTGAAGCTTTCTTT
CDR3: CASSLRTPNTEAFF

D: -
size: -
V: TRBV12-5
J: TRBJ1-2
DNA: TGTGCTAGTGGTTTGGGAGGGGGTCTTATCTATGGCTACACCTTC
CDR3: CASGLGGGLIYGYTF

D: TRBD2
size: few
V: TRBV5-6
J: TRBJ2-3
DNA: TGTGCCAGCCGCCTGGCGGGGGTAGATACGCAGTATTTT
CDR3: CASRLAGVDTQYF

D: -
size: -
V: TRBV12-5
J: TRBJ1-3
DNA: TGTGCTAGTGGTTTATATCGTTATGTGGTGCCACTCCTCTCTGGAAACACCATATATTTT
CDR3: CASGLYRYVVPLLSGNTIYF

D: -
size: -
V: TRBV6-6
J: TRBJ1-1
DNA: TGTGCCAGCAGTTATGCCGGGGTTAACACTGAAGCTTTCTTT
CDR3: CASSYAGVNTEAFF

D: -
size: -
V: TRBV9
J: TRBJ2-2
DNA: TGTGCCAGCAGCGTATTGTCAGGGGGGAAAGCCGGGGAGCTGTTTTTT
CDR3: CASSVLSGGKAGELFF

D: -
size: once
V: TRBV10-3
J: TRBJ1-6
DNA: TGTGCCATCAGTGACAGGGCCACATATAATTCACCCCTCCACTTT
CDR3: CAISDRATYNSPLHF

D: TRBD2
size: -
V: TRBV27
J: TRBJ2-7
DNA: TGTGCCAGCAGACTAGCCGCGGGGGGTGAGCAGTACTTC
CDR3: CASRLAAGGEQYF